The present T cell receptor (beta chain) was sequenced within a study of blood T cells in healthy people across ages. The germline gives CDR1 DFQATT, CDR2 SNEGSKA (reference sequence). The V and J ends lost 0 bases and 7 bases, in that order; junction bases with no gene match: 11. This CDR3 has 15 residues. The sample holds a few counts of this clonotype. With a J-beta primer mix and a sample-barcoded 5' primer, a second PCR ran about 7 to 12 cycles. TCRdb passed the 5' RACE reads through MiXCR, listing each CDR3 protein once. This sample has 1.5 million to 2 million distinct CDR3 sequences; about 50% occur once, and the top ten carry 2.1%.

V and J are TRBV20-1 and TRBJ2-7; 8 positions agree with TRBD1. Sequencing input: blood. The clonotype originates from a woman in her thirties or forties in good health. CDR3 residues: CSARDHRGEYREQYF. CDR3 DNA sequence: TGCAGTGCTAGAGACCACAGGGGGGAGTATAGGGAGCAGTACTTC.